This TCR beta chain was identified during a study of PD-L1 blockade in urothelial cancer. Study-wide background: About 85% of the roughly 30 patients comprised males who had bladder-origin urothelial cancer. After treatment start, blood was analyzed at 3 weeks (second dose) and at 6 weeks. Specimens of blood held a median count of about 150,000 T cells.

Here immunoSEQ multiplex PCR was the method, and the copy in TCRdb shows in-frame clones only, minus some. The table lists 75,000 to 95,000 clones, approximately 86% of them singletons, with approximately 7.1% in the top ten. This clone turned up a few times. Time point of the sample: pretreatment peripheral blood. Disease in patients was locally advanced or metastatic urothelial carcinoma. The sequencing used PBMCs, collected around atezolizumab (anti-PD-L1) treatment. This clonotype originated in a man aged 35 to 55 with urothelial cancer.

In DNA, the CDR3 is TGCGCCAGCAGCCCCTCATCGCCAGGATCCTACGAGCAGTACTTC. Translated, it gives CASSPSSPGSYEQYF. The V gene is TRBV4-1, the J gene TRBJ2-7; the D is unclear. Germline CDR1 and CDR2: MGHRA and YSYEKL. This CDR3 is built from 15 residues. Trimming cost V 4 bases and J 1 base, with 14 bases left between them.